This TCR beta chain was recorded in a study of shared clonotypes between healthy human individuals. The V gene end was trimmed by 4 bases and the J gene end by 1 base; junction bases not matched to a gene: 0. CDR3 size: 13 residues. In germline, CDR1 is LNHDA, CDR2 SQIVND (reference sequence). Tens of thousands of T cell genomes (approximately 0.2 ug DNA) went into each sorted-subset replicate. Only in-frame clones appear in the TCRdb table, and some are missing; sequencing was by immunoSEQ multiplex PCR. The sample records 550,000 to 700,000 clones, 60% to 75% being singletons. General study findings and limits: Donor clonotype sharing was expected to depend on sequencing depth. Clonotypes shared by all four sorted-subset donors had higher generation probabilities than non-shared clonotypes. Clonotypes that were shared across a few donors made up approximately 5% of naive CD4 clonotypes.

With regard to this clone: No antigen is known for it.

Sequenced: memory CD4+ T cells sorted from blood. Subset in this sample: CD45RA-negative fraction. The source of this sequence is a woman aged 25 to 39 in good health. The chain recombines TRBV19 with TRBJ2-5; 7 bases line up with TRBD2. CDR3 region: CASSTSGQETQYF. DNA for the CDR3: TGTGCCAGTAGTACTAGCGGCCAAGAGACCCAGTACTTC.